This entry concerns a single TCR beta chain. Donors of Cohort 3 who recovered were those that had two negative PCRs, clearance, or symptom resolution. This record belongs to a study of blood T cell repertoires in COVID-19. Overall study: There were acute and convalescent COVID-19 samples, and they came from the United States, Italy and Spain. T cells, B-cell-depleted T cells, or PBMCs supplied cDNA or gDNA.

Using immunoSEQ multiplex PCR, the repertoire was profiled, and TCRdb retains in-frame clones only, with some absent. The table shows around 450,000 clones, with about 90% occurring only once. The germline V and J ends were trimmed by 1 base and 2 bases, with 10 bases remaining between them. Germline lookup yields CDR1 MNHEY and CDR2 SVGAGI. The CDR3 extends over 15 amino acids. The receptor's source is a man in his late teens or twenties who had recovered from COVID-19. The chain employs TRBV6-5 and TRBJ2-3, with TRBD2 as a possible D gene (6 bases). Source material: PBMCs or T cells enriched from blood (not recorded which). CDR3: CASSYYSGTTDTQYF. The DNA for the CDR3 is TGTGCCAGCAGTTACTATAGCGGAACCACAGATACGCAGTATTTT.